The sequence of this T cell receptor beta chain was determined in a study of beta chain features in type 1 diabetes. Study-wide background: Patients shared similar age, gender and cell yields with healthy donors. Study-wide findings and caveats: For TCRB rearrangement, an influence of HLA type remained unresolved here. Among all four CD4+ subsets, Type 1 diabetes patients had TCRB CDR3s that were moderately but significantly shorter. The VDJ junctions of type 1 diabetes patients carried fewer insertions and more deletions.

CDR3 length: 13 amino acids. Trimming stripped 0 bases from V and 2 bases from J, with 4 bases between. Germline V lookup: CDR1 SGHDN, CDR2 FVKESK. This clone was counted only a few times. Its cognate antigen is unknown. Expressed TCRB transcripts were sequenced because the isolated RNA had all been reverse transcribed beforehand. Measured with immunoSEQ multiplex PCR; TCRdb has only the in-frame clones, and not every one. Of about 160,000 clones in the sample, around 8.4% were seen once. It was via CD45RO/CCR7/CD25/CD127/CD95/CD27 that CD4+ naive, central memory, regulatory and stem cell-like memory cells were sorted.

This sequence joins TRBV14 and TRBJ1-2; D gene ambiguous. The receptor was isolated from a woman under 30 with type 1 diabetes. Source material: central memory CD4+ T cells from blood. CDR3 coding DNA: TGTGCCAGCAGCCAAGAGACAAACTATGGCTACACCTTC. It specifies CASSQETNYGYTF.